These T cell receptor beta chains were read from a single sample in a study of control samples from healthy donors and cancer patients. Libraries were prepared by immunoSEQ multiplex PCR; TCRdb keeps only in-frame clonotypes and omits some of them. The table lists 78,000 or so clones, about 90% of them singletons. The sequencing input was blood. These receptors were obtained from a woman between 45 and 60 years old in good health. Each CDR3 is given with its conserved first and last residue. A D gene is named only where the DNA matches it firmly. Clone size appears in some rows only: once, few, many, or a class for an expanded clone.

CDR3 length	J gene	clone size	D gene	V gene	CDR3 protein	CDR3 DNA
14	TRBJ1-5	few	.	TRBV6-5	CASRSGRRNQPQHF	TGTGCCAGCAGGTCAGGGAGACGCAATCAGCCCCAGCATTTT
13	TRBJ2-3	.	.	TRBV6-5	CASGFSGTDTQYF	TGTGCCAGCGGATTTAGCGGAACCGATACGCAGTATTTT
13	TRBJ2-3	.	.	TRBV7-9	CASLAGSTDTQYF	TGTGCCAGCTTGGCGGGGAGCACAGATACGCAGTATTTT
12	TRBJ2-5	.	.	TRBV11-2	CASSFQQETQYF	TGTGCCAGCAGCTTCCAGCAAGAGACCCAGTACTTC
15	TRBJ2-7	.	.	TRBV7-9	CASSPRIGGAYEQYF	TGTGCCAGCAGCCCCAGGATTGGAGGGGCCTACGAGCAGTACTTC
14	TRBJ1-2	.	.	TRBV20-1	CSASFRNPLYGYTF	TGCAGTGCTAGTTTCAGAAATCCCCTCTATGGCTACACCTTC
15	TRBJ1-5	few	.	TRBV19	CASRPDRGAGQPQHF	TGTGCCAGTAGACCGGATCGGGGGGCGGGTCAGCCCCAGCATTTT
14	TRBJ1-4	once	.	TRBV7-9	CASSLNGFGEKLFF	TGTGCCAGCAGCTTAAACGGTTTCGGTGAAAAACTGTTTTTT
12	TRBJ2-1	.	.	TRBV6-1	CASSEWGSEQFF	TGTGCCAGCAGTGAATGGGGTAGTGAGCAGTTCTTC
12	TRBJ1-1	.	.	TRBV3-1/TRBV3-2	CASSHRRTEAFF	TGTGCCAGCAGCCACAGACGGACTGAAGCTTTCTTT
12	TRBJ2-7	.	TRBD1	TRBV28	CASSPRRDRQYF	TGTGCCAGCAGCCCCCGCCGGGACAGGCAGTACTTC
16	TRBJ2-3	.	TRBD2	TRBV5-4	CASSYVAGVLTDTQYF	TGTGCCAGCAGCTATGTAGCGGGAGTTTTAACAGATACGCAGTATTTT
14	TRBJ2-5	.	.	TRBV4-2	CASSPTRNQETQYF	TGTGCCAGCAGCCCAACGCGGAACCAAGAGACCCAGTACTTC
15	TRBJ1-1	.	.	TRBV7-9	CASSLTLLDHTEAFF	TGTGCCAGCAGCCTCACATTATTAGATCACACTGAAGCTTTCTTT
11	TRBJ2-5	.	.	TRBV24-1	CATSQGGPQYF	TGTGCCACCAGCCAAGGAGGCCCACAGTACTTC
13	TRBJ1-1	once	.	TRBV3-1/TRBV3-2	CASSQIGGSEAFF	TGTGCCAGCAGCCAAATCGGGGGCTCTGAAGCTTTCTTT
18	TRBJ2-5	.	TRBD2	TRBV5-1	CASSPGLGARGLQETQYF	TGCGCCAGCAGCCCGGGACTAGGTGCGCGGGGACTCCAAGAGACCCAGTACTTC
16	TRBJ1-6	.	.	TRBV16	CASSQSEGRVRSPLHF	TGTGCCAGCAGCCAATCGGAGGGCAGGGTTCGTTCACCCCTCCACTTT
16	TRBJ1-5	.	.	TRBV2	CASSVGGSTAGQPQHF	TGTGCCAGCAGTGTCGGGGGGTCAACAGCAGGTCAGCCCCAGCATTTT
14	TRBJ1-6	.	.	TRBV28	CASRFGSASSPLHF	TGTGCCAGCAGATTTGGGTCCGCCAGTTCACCCCTCCACTTT
14	TRBJ2-1	.	TRBD2	TRBV5-1	CASSSDGRGNEQFF	TGCGCCAGCAGCTCCGACGGGAGGGGCAATGAGCAGTTCTTC
18	TRBJ2-7	.	TRBD2	TRBV23-1	CASSQSCGTSGRRYEQYF	TGCGCCAGCAGTCAATCGTGTGGGACTAGCGGGAGACGGTACGAGCAGTACTTC
14	TRBJ2-5	.	.	TRBV10-2	CASSERSGAETQYF	TGCGCCAGCAGTGAAAGGTCCGGGGCGGAGACCCAGTACTTC
17	TRBJ1-2	.	.	TRBV3-1/TRBV3-2	CASSQNHRDKANYGYTF	TGTGCCAGCAGCCAAAACCACCGGGACAAAGCTAACTATGGCTACACCTTC
14	TRBJ2-7	.	.	TRBV11-1	CASSFRGGSYEQYF	TGTGCCAGCAGCTTCAGGGGTGGGTCCTACGAGCAGTACTTC
15	TRBJ1-5	.	.	TRBV7-2	CASSSLTRGDQPQHF	TGTGCCAGCAGCTCACTGACAAGGGGGGATCAGCCCCAGCATTTT
17	TRBJ2-1	once	TRBD2	TRBV27	CASSSIKVAGVLGEQFF	TGTGCCAGCAGTTCCATAAAGGTAGCGGGAGTTTTGGGTGAGCAGTTCTTC
17	TRBJ1-6	.	.	TRBV28	CASSLRGVSSYNSPLHF	TGTGCCAGCAGCCTCCGGGGGGTTAGCTCCTATAATTCACCCCTCCACTTT